This T cell receptor beta chain was recorded in a study of blood T cell repertoires in COVID-19. Overall study context: Acute-phase and convalescent COVID-19 samples originated in the United States, Italy and Spain.

In terms of age and location, participants ranged from roughly 18 to 90 years and lived in about 25 US areas. Within 2 weeks of study entry, exposed participants had contacted a PCR-confirmed or clinician-diagnosed COVID-19 case. This table comes from immunoSEQ multiplex PCR, and its TCRdb copy is limited to in-frame clones, with some not included. The sample includes 350,000 to 450,000 clones, about 88% of them seen just once. The sequenced sample was PBMCs or T cells enriched from blood (not recorded which). This TCR was recovered from a woman under 30 who had been exposed to COVID-19.

CDR3 nucleotides: TGTGCCAGCAGCCACGACTACCCCAATGAGCAGTTCTTC. Protein sequence: CASSHDYPNEQFF. The chain recombines TRBV7-2 with TRBJ2-1, with a weak D call TRBD2 (5 bases). The length of the CDR3 is 13 residues. Deletions cut 5 bases from V and 6 bases from J, with 11 bases between. Germline CDR1 is SGHTA and CDR2 is FQGNSA.